This T cell receptor beta chain was identified during a study of T cells in localized non-small cell lung cancer. Study-wide points: Turning up in adjacent lung were a median roughly 62 of the top 100 tumor clones. Owing to sequencing of a solitary tumor region, heterogeneity cannot be discounted. The highest T cell clonality was in uninvolved adjacent lung, above tumor.

Regarding this clone: Antigen specificity is unknown.

Data came from immunoSEQ multiplex PCR; TCRdb stores just in-frame clones and leaves some out. The table shows roughly 20,000 clones, with roughly 90% occurring only once. Trimming stripped 1 base from V and 2 bases from J, with 16 bases between. CDR1 is SGHKS, CDR2 YYEKEE, per germline (reference sequence). This CDR3 contains 16 residues. The sequenced sample was peripheral blood, obtained before any cancer treatment. The chain employs TRBV5-5 and TRBJ2-7; D possibly corresponds to TRBD1 (6 bases). The sequence derives from a man between 35 and 75 years old with stage I lung adenocarcinoma. The CDR3 reads CASSLQSGVVPYEQYF. The CDR3 DNA sequence: TGTGCCAGCAGCTTGCAGTCAGGGGTGGTTCCCTACGAGCAGTACTTC.